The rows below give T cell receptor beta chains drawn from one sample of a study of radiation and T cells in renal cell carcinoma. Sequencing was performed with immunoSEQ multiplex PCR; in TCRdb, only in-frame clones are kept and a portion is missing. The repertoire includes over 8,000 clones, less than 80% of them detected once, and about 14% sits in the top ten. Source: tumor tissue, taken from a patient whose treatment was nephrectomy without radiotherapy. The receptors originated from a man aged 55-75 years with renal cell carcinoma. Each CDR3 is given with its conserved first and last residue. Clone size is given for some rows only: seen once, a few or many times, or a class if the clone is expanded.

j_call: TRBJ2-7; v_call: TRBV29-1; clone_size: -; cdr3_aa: CSVIWTSAYYEQYF
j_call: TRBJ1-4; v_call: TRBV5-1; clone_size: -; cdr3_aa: CASSPGQGNEKLFF
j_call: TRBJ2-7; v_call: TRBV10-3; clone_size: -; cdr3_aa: CAISVTADMKLGYEQYF
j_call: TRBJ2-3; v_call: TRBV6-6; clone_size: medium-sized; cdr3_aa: CASRGVTDTQYF
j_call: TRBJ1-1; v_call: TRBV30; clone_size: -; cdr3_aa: CAWSFGGWNTEAFF
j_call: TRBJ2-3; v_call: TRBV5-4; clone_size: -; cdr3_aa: CASSPRQGSDTQYF
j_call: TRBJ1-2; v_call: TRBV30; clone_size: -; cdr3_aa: CAWSASGSGYTF
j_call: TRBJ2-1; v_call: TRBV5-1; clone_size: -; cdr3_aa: CASSSMEGNNEQFF
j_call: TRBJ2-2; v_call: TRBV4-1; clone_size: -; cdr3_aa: CASSQEWSGGVTGELFF
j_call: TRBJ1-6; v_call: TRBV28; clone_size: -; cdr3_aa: CASSPGQGPTNLEDSPLHF
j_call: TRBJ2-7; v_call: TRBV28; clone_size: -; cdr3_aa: CASSFSGPPSYEQYF
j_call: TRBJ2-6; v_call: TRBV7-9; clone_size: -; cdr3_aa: CASSLTYSGANVLTF
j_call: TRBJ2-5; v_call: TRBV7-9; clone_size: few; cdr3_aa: CASSFSQETQYF
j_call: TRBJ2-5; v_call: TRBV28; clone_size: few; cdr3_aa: CASRRQGEETQYF
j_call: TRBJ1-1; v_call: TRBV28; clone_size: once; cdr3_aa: CASGRGRGGTEAFF
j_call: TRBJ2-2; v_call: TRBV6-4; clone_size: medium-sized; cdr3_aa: CASSDRDTGELFF
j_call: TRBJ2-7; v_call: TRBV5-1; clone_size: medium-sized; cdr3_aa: CASSVEASSYEQYF
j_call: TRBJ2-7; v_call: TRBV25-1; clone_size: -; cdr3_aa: CVSSATGGVIPEQYF
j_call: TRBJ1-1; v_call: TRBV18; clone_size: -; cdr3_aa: CASSPSQGMSTEAFF
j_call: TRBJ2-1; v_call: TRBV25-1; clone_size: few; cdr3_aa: CASSELNPWKGPYNEQFF
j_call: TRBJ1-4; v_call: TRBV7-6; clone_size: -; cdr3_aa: CASSQAPGQGNEKLFF
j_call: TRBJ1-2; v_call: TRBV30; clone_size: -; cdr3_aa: CAWSVRVGYTF
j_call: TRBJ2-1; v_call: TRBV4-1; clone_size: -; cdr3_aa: CASSHGSTRLASYNEQFF
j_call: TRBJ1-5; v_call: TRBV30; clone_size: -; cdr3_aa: CAWSNTGNQPQHF
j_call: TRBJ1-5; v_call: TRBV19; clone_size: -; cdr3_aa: CASSLRHNQPQHF
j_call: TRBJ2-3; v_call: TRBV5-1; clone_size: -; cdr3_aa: CASSFEGLYTDTQYF